The present T cell receptor beta chain was sequenced within a study of control samples from healthy donors and cancer patients. Germline CDR1 and CDR2: SNHLY and FYNNEI. The CDR3 totals 16 residues. Trimming at V came to 2 bases and at J to 14 bases, leaving 15 bases not matched to a gene. Only in-frame clones appear in the TCRdb table, and some are missing; sequencing was by immunoSEQ multiplex PCR. This table holds 100,000 to 150,000 clones, more than 85% found once. The source of this sequence is a man aged 18 to 29 in good health. This sequence joins TRBV2 and TRBJ1-6; TRBD1 agrees at 7 bases. Specimen: blood. The CDR3 here is CASSEMEGAAVGALHF. The CDR3, as DNA: TGTGCCAGCAGTGAAATGGAGGGGGCAGCCGTCGGTGCCCTCCACTTT.